The 25 T cell receptor beta chains in this list originate from one sample, sequenced in a study of blood T cell repertoires in COVID-19 (dated by TCRdb to about 2020). Receptors were amplified or captured by the immunoSEQ multiplex PCR assay. As stored in TCRdb, this immuneACCESS dataset retains in-frame rearrangements with V and J assigned. A fraction of the clones does not appear; measured against another copy, unresolved V genes explain less than half of the discrepancy, and the remainder lacks a known reason. In all, the sample holds about 210,000 clones, and 84% of those were seen once. 7.5% to 8% of the sample rests with the top ten. The sample was peripheral blood. Source of these receptors: a woman in her forties or fifties with active or convalescent COVID-19.

The gene calls are TRBV19 and TRBJ2-2; D gene uncertain. Trimming left V 1 base short and J 5 bases short, with 5 bases between. Germline V gene lookup returns CDR1 LNHDA and CDR2 SQIVND (reference sequence). There are 13 residues in the CDR3. CDR3 sequence: CASSIAGTGELFF. The CDR3 DNA reads as TGTGCCAGTAGTATAGCCGGGACCGGGGAGCTGTTTTTT.

The chain joins TRBV29-1 to TRBJ1-1; the D gene is possibly TRBD1 (6 bases). CDR3 length: 12 residues. CDR1 is SQVTM, CDR2 ANQGSEA, per germline. Trimming left V 6 bases short and J 3 bases short, with 11 bases between. CDR3 sequence reads: CSVQGSHTEAFF. The CDR3 DNA is TGCAGCGTGCAGGGGTCCCACACTGAAGCTTTCTTT.

V gene TRBV7-3 combines with J gene TRBJ1-6, with D unclear. CDR1 and CDR2 (germline): SGHTA, FQGTGA. This CDR3 is built from 13 residues. Trimming pared 5 bases from V and 9 bases from J, leaving 11 bases between. Written as DNA, the CDR3 is TGTGCCAGCAGCCCCCAAGAGTTTTCACCCCTCCACTTT. It is translated as CASSPQEFSPLHF.

The chain recombines TRBV6-5 with TRBJ1-3; possibly TRBD1 for D (5 bases). The CDR3 sequence is 16 residues long. With 2 bases removed from V and 4 bases from J, the gap between germline ends came to 15 bases. CDR1 and CDR2 (germline): MNHEY, SVGAGI. The CDR3 spells CASSYGGGARGNTIYF. Written as DNA, the CDR3 is TGTGCCAGCAGTTACGGTGGTGGGGCGCGGGGAAACACCATATATTTT.

V is TRBV29-1 and J is TRBJ1-3; D is unclear. Between the trimmed V and J ends, which lost 7 bases and 4 bases, there was a span of 11 bases. Germline V gene sequence: CDR1 SQVTM, CDR2 ANQGSEA. The length of the CDR3 is 12 residues. Here the CDR3 DNA reads TGCAGCGAGGAGGCTTTCGGAAACACCATATATTTT. Protein sequence: CSEEAFGNTIYF.

The CDR3 coding sequence is TGTGCCAGCAGCCTGACAGGCTATAATTCACCCCTCCACTTT. Translating it yields CASSLTGYNSPLHF. The chain has TRBV5-8 and TRBJ1-6, with D possibly TRBD1 on 6 matching bases. The CDR3 length is 14 residues. The germline V and J ends were trimmed by 4 bases and 3 bases, with 8 bases remaining between them. The V gene's germline CDR1 is SGHTS and CDR2 YDEGEE.

V and J are TRBV2 and TRBJ1-5; D is uncertain. CDR1 is SNHLY, CDR2 FYNNEI, per germline. The V and J ends lost 6 bases and 7 bases respectively, with 16 bases between them. The CDR3 has 14 residues. The CDR3 loop is CASRSDGRGQPQHF. CDR3 bases: TGTGCCAGCAGATCCGACGGCCGAGGACAGCCCCAGCATTTT.

V is TRBV28 and J is TRBJ1-2; 8 bases align to TRBD1. Germline CDR1 is MDHEN and CDR2 is SYDVKM. The trim removed 7 bases at V and 7 bases at J, leaving 11 bases unmatched. The CDR3 loop spans 14 amino acids. The CDR3 DNA follows: TGTGCCAGCAAAACACCCGGACAGGGAGGTGGCTACACCTTC. Translation gives CASKTPGQGGGYTF.

This chain uses TRBV5-1 with TRBJ2-1, with 9 bases that match TRBD2. The CDR3 spans 17 residues. With 3 bases clipped from V and 1 base from J, the junction kept 8 bases outside the gene matches. Germline V gene data show CDR1 as SGHRS and CDR2 as YFSETQ. For the CDR3, the DNA is TGCGCCAGCAGCTCCGGGACTAGCTGGGGATCCTACAATGAGCAGTTCTTC. Encoded protein: CASSSGTSWGSYNEQFF.

In its sample, this clone was seen once. The chain is built from TRBV6-5 and TRBJ2-1; weak D call: TRBD1 (6 bases). V gave up 10 bases and J gave up 5 bases, with 12 bases separating them. Germline loops: CDR1 MNHEY, CDR2 SVGAGI. This CDR3 region has 12 residues. The DNA for the CDR3 is TGTGCCACCCGGGACATGAACAATGAGCAGTTCTTC. It specifies CATRDMNNEQFF.

In this sample, this clone turned up once. The genes are TRBV12-3 or TRBV12-4 and TRBJ1-1; D is undetermined. CDR3 length: 13 residues. With 5 bases removed from V and 5 bases from J, the gap between germline ends came to 12 bases. CDR3 nucleotide sequence: TGTGCCAGCAGTCCTAAGACACGGACTGAAGCTTTCTTT. The encoded protein is CASSPKTRTEAFF.

This clone appeared a single time. The V call is TRBV5-1, the J call TRBJ2-2, with 10 bases aligning to TRBD2. Trimming at V came to 3 bases and at J to 1 base, leaving 3 bases not matched to a gene. Germline values: CDR1 SGHRS, CDR2 YFSETQ. This CDR3 spans 16 amino acids. The CDR3 DNA reads as TGCGCCAGCAGCTCCGGGACTAGCGTGAACACCGGGGAGCTGTTTTTT. Protein product: CASSSGTSVNTGELFF.

The chain is built from TRBV30 and TRBJ2-1; 7 nucleotides align to TRBD1. V trimming: 7 bases; J trimming: 9 bases; junction bases outside the gene matches: 12. The germline V gene has CDR1 GTSNPN and CDR2 SVGIG (reference sequence). This CDR3 is built from 13 residues. The CDR3 reads CASTGDSRIEQFF. The CDR3 DNA reads as TGTGCCTCAACCGGGGACAGTAGGATTGAGCAGTTCTTC.

The J gene is TRBJ2-2, the V gene TRBV19; 12 bases agree with TRBD2. Trimming cost V 10 bases and J 4 bases; bases outside gene matches: 13. The germline V gene encodes CDR1 LNHDA and CDR2 SQIVND (reference sequence). There are 17 residues in the CDR3. CDR3 region: CATEELAGGPGTGELFF. Written as DNA, the CDR3 is TGTGCCACGGAGGAGCTAGCGGGAGGGCCGGGCACCGGGGAGCTGTTTTTT.

The chain uses TRBV6-5 and TRBJ2-7; TRBD2 is a possible D gene (5 bases). The CDR3 consists of 11 residues. CDR1 MNHEY and CDR2 SVGAGI come from the germline V gene. The V end was cut by 7 bases, the J end by 3 bases, with 7 bases between. This CDR3 is CASTRGYEQYF. Here the CDR3 DNA reads TGTGCCAGCACCCGGGGCTACGAGCAGTACTTC.

J is TRBJ1-2 and V is TRBV28; no firm D call. The CDR3 loop spans 12 amino acids. Trimming removed 1 base from V and 5 bases from J, with 5 bases in between. Germline V CDR1 and CDR2: MDHEN, SYDVKM. CDR3 DNA: TGTGCCAGCAGTTTATCCGAGTATGGCTACACCTTC. Encoded protein: CASSLSEYGYTF.

This chain links TRBV6-2 or TRBV6-3 with TRBJ1-4; no firm D call. CDR1 and CDR2 from the germline V gene are MNHEY and SVGEGT. The CDR3 totals 16 residues. V lost 0 bases and J 10 bases, leaving 18 bases between the germline ends. The CDR3 DNA sequence: TGTGCCAGCAGTTACTCGAAGCTTGGCGGTTCGGGAAAACTGTTTTTT. It specifies CASSYSKLGGSGKLFF.

This chain connects TRBV4-1 to TRBJ1-4; D is unresolved. Germline CDR1 MGHRA, CDR2 YSYEKL. The V end was cut by 1 base, the J end by 4 bases, with 13 bases between. This CDR3 has 16 residues. In DNA, the CDR3 is TGCGCCAGCAGCCAAGGAGCGAGGGCCCTTAATGAAAAACTGTTTTTT. It encodes CASSQGARALNEKLFF.

This chain connects TRBV6-2 or TRBV6-3 to TRBJ1-5; the match to TRBD1 covers 8 bases. The CDR3 covers 18 residues. The V gene's germline CDR1 is MNHEY and CDR2 SVGEGT. Trimming at V came to 2 bases and at J to 0 bases, leaving 9 bases not matched to a gene. The CDR3 DNA is TGTGCCAGCAGTTACGCGGACAGGGCGGCTTATAGCAATCAGCCCCAGCATTTT. Translated: CASSYADRAAYSNQPQHF.

This sequence joins TRBV15 and TRBJ2-2, with 10 nucleotides matching TRBD2. Germline V lookup: CDR1 LNHNV, CDR2 YYDKDF (reference sequence). J was trimmed by 6 bases and V by 1 base; bases with no gene match: 11. This CDR3 contains 18 residues. This CDR3 is CATSRGAPRAGGPGELFF. The CDR3 bases are TGTGCCACCAGCAGAGGTGCCCCGAGAGCGGGGGGGCCCGGGGAGCTGTTTTTT.

The chain recombines TRBV5-1 with TRBJ1-6; 10 nucleotides match TRBD1. Trimming removed 4 bases from V and 10 bases from J; junction bases left unmatched: 8. CDR3 length: 15 amino acids. Germline V gene lookup returns CDR1 SGHRS and CDR2 YFSETQ. CDR3 coding DNA: TGCGCCAGCAGCCGCCTTGGACAGGGGGACTCACCCCTCCACTTT. This sequence encodes CASSRLGQGDSPLHF.

This clone was detected only a few times. The V and J genes are TRBV19 and TRBJ2-5; 7 bases line up with TRBD1. CDR3 length equals 15 residues. Looked up from germline, CDR1 is LNHDA and CDR2 is SQIVND (reference sequence). The V segment lost 7 bases and the J segment 4 bases; nucleotides outside the gene matches: 12. The DNA for the CDR3 is TGTGCCAGTAAATCTCGAGGGGGCTTTGGAGAGACCCAGTACTTC. Translation: CASKSRGGFGETQYF. Full variable domain (outside the CDR3, taken from reference TRBV19 and TRBJ2-5): DGGITQSPKYLFRKEGQNVTLSCEQNLNHDAMYWYRQDPGQGLRLIYYSQIVNDFQKGDIAEGYSVSREKKESFPLTVTSAQKNPTAFYLCASKSRGGFGETQYFGPGTRLLVL.

V is TRBV24-1 and J is TRBJ1-2; D gene ambiguous. This CDR3 is 13 amino acids long. The V and J ends lost 3 bases and 6 bases respectively, with 10 bases between them. Looked up from germline, CDR1 is KGHDR and CDR2 is SFDVKD. The CDR3 loop is CATSDGERDGYTF. Here the CDR3 DNA reads TGTGCCACCAGTGATGGGGAGAGAGATGGCTACACCTTC.

The count of this clone is one. The CDR3 loop is CAIDTPNTGELFF. CDR3 coding DNA: TGTGCCATCGACACACCAAACACCGGGGAGCTGTTTTTT. V is TRBV28 and J is TRBJ2-2; D is undetermined. Germline V gene lookup returns CDR1 MDHEN and CDR2 SYDVKM. Trimming pared 10 bases from V and 2 bases from J, leaving 11 bases between. This CDR3 region has 13 residues.

The rearrangement joins TRBV9 to TRBJ1-3; D gene ambiguous. The CDR3 has 14 amino acids. Trimming stripped 2 bases from V and 4 bases from J, with 10 bases between. Germline lookup yields CDR1 SGDLS and CDR2 YYNGEE. As DNA, the CDR3 is TGTGCCAGCAGCGTGGACTACTCGGGAAACACCATATATTTT. Encoded protein: CASSVDYSGNTIYF.